This T cell receptor beta chain was identified during a study of cytomegalovirus exposure and HLA in healthy donors. Study results and limitations: Some public TCRs appeared in many individuals, while most sequences were rare. Among the sequence variants, a highly shared cluster was likely an artifact of sequencing.

The PCR employed 60 Vbeta primers together with 13 Jbeta primers. Clones were read by immunoSEQ multiplex PCR, and TCRdb kept only the in-frame ones, dropping some. Found here are 120,000 or so clones, more than 60% of them singletons; the top ten hold 8% to 9%. About this clone: Its antigen is undetermined.

The germline gives CDR1 MNHEY, CDR2 SVGAGI. The CDR3 totals 13 residues. The V end was cut by 10 bases, the J end by 2 bases, with 12 bases between. The clonotype originates from a woman in her forties in good health and CMV-seropositive. Sequencing input: PBMCs. The chain combines TRBV6-5 with TRBJ2-1; weak D call: TRBD2 (6 bases). The CDR3 region has the DNA TGTGCCACCGGCGGGGCCCCCTACAATGAGCAGTTCTTC. Residues: CATGGAPYNEQFF.